The 15 T cell receptor beta chains listed next were all sequenced from one sample in a study of T cells in Graves' hyperthyroidism and ophthalmopathy (dated by TCRdb to about 2019). Library method: multiplex PCR. TCRdb records Illumina HiSeq 2000 as the sequencer. Amplification of TCR beta CDR3 regions was carried out from RNA transcripts. For the first round of RT-PCR on the TCR CDR3, the HTBI primer set was used together with the Qiagen OneStep RT-PCR kit. TCRdb redid the processing of the public reads, applying fastp at Q25 and MiXCR, and retained in-frame beta chains. CDR3 protein duplicates are merged, each entry listing the most common genes and DNA. Here the sample has roughly 400,000 distinct CDR3 sequences; about 14% occur a single time. 25% to 30% of the sample is held by the ten biggest clonotypes. The sequenced sample consisted of blood. Source of these receptors: a man aged 45-60 years with Graves' ophthalmopathy.

This clonotype was seen ten or more times. This chain connects TRBV29-1 to TRBJ2-7; D is possibly TRBD2 (6 bases). V shed 4 bases and J shed 4 bases, with 14 bases lying between them. The germline CDR1 and CDR2 sequences are SQVTM and ANQGSEA. The CDR3 loop spans 13 amino acids. This CDR3 reads CSVAIGRGYEQYF. The CDR3 bases are TGCAGCGTTGCTATAGGGCGGGGATACGAGCAGTACTTC.

In this sample, this clonotype turned up many times. This chain joins TRBV29-1 and TRBJ2-3; D may be TRBD2 (5 bases). The CDR3 is made up of 11 amino acids. Germline CDR1 SQVTM, CDR2 ANQGSEA. CDR3 sequence: CIVATTDTQYF. The CDR3 region has the DNA TGCATCGTAGCGACCACAGATACGCAGTATTTT.

This clonotype has a count of ten or more. The genes are TRBV11-2 and TRBJ2-1; D gene uncertain. This CDR3 spans 12 amino acids. The germline V gene encodes CDR1 SGHAT and CDR2 FQNNGV. V was shortened by 2 bases and J by 7 bases, with 6 bases between the two germline ends. CDR3 loop: CASSLQTNEQFF. In nucleotides, the CDR3 is TGTGCCAGCAGCTTACAGACTAATGAGCAGTTCTTC. Complete variable domain (other parts from reference TRBV11-2 and TRBJ2-1): EAGVAQSPRYKIIEKRQSVAFWCNPISGHATLYWYQQILGQGPKLLIQFQNNGVVDDSQLPKDRFSAERLKGVDSTLKIQPAKLEDSAVYLCASSLQTNEQFFGPGTRLTVL.

There are a few counts of this clonotype. The rearrangement joins TRBV20-1 to TRBJ2-1; 12 positions match TRBD2. Germline V gene lookup returns CDR1 DFQATT and CDR2 SNEGSKA (reference sequence). V was clipped by 3 bases and J by 4 bases; unmatched bases: 7. The CDR3 spans 16 residues. The CDR3: CSARAPSGRGYNEQFF. The DNA for the CDR3 is TGCAGTGCTAGGGCCCCTAGCGGGAGGGGTTACAATGAGCAGTTCTTC.

This clonotype was counted between two and nine times. The V and J genes are TRBV13 and TRBJ2-7; D possibly corresponds to TRBD1 (5 bases). The CDR3 runs 13 residues. The V end was cut by 4 bases, the J end by 6 bases, with 13 bases between. Germline V lookup: CDR1 PRHDT, CDR2 FYEKMQ (reference sequence). The CDR3 DNA follows: TGTGCCAGCAGCTCCTCACAGGCTCTCGAGCAGTACTTC. Amino acid sequence: CASSSSQALEQYF.

The V gene is TRBV12-3 or TRBV12-4, the J gene TRBJ2-5, with D possibly being TRBD1 (6 bases). This CDR3 contains 14 residues. V shed 1 base and J shed 5 bases, with 11 bases lying between them. Here the CDR3 DNA reads TGTGCCAGCAGTTTAGATGCAGGGGAGGAGACCCAGTACTTC. It translates to CASSLDAGEETQYF.

This clonotype was seen ten or more times. This chain connects TRBV11-3 to TRBJ2-5, with D tentatively TRBD2 (5 bases). The germline CDR1 and CDR2 sequences are SGHNT and YENEEA. Trimming left V 0 bases short and J 5 bases short, with 16 bases between. There are 16 residues in the CDR3. CDR3 DNA sequence: TGTGCCAGCAGCTTAGATGATGGAAGGCCGGGGGAGACCCAGTACTTC. As protein: CASSLDDGRPGETQYF.

This clonotype has at least ten counts. The chain links TRBV7-6 to TRBJ2-1; 10 nucleotides match TRBD2. The CDR3 covers 16 residues. With V trimmed by 6 bases and J by 8 bases, 13 bases remained unmatched. Germline assignment: CDR1 SGHVS and CDR2 FNYEAQ. The CDR3 is CASRAGPSGSVYEQFF. CDR3 DNA sequence: TGTGCCAGCAGAGCCGGGCCTAGCGGGAGCGTCTATGAGCAGTTCTTC.

This clonotype occurred many times. The chain recombines TRBV20-1 with TRBJ2-7; possibly TRBD1 for D (6 bases). CDR3 length: 15 amino acids. Looked up from germline, CDR1 is DFQATT and CDR2 is SNEGSKA (reference sequence). CDR3 amino acids: CSTAPPLGGSYEQYF. The CDR3 DNA is TGCAGCACCGCTCCTCCTCTAGGGGGATCCTACGAGCAGTACTTC.

This clonotype was counted many times. The rearrangement links TRBV10-1 to TRBJ1-1; tentatively, D is TRBD1 (6 bases). CDR1 and CDR2 from the germline V gene are WNHNN and SYGVQD (reference sequence). The V and J ends lost 2 bases and 4 bases respectively, with 14 bases between them. The CDR3 spans 15 residues. CDR3 sequence reads: CASSEMTGRGTEAFF. The CDR3 DNA reads TGCGCCAGCAGTGAGATGACAGGAAGAGGCACTGAAGCTTTCTTT.

This clonotype was seen many times. The rearrangement links TRBV6-1 to TRBJ2-1; D may be TRBD1 or TRBD2 (5 bases each). V lost 6 bases and J 1 base, leaving 13 bases between the germline ends. The CDR3 is 15 residues long. Germline V lookup: CDR1 MNHNS, CDR2 SASEGT. The CDR3 here is CASRADGGSYNEQFF. DNA for the CDR3: TGTGCCAGCAGGGCCGATGGGGGTTCCTACAATGAGCAGTTCTTC.

The J gene is TRBJ2-5, the V gene TRBV29-1; TRBD1 agrees at 11 bases. The CDR3 contains 15 residues. V lost 4 bases and J lost 4; bases outside the gene matches: 8. Germline V gene data show CDR1 as SQVTM and CDR2 as ANQGSEA. This chain's CDR3 is CSVGRTGGEGETQYF. In DNA form, the CDR3 reads TGCAGCGTTGGCAGGACAGGGGGCGAAGGAGAGACCCAGTACTTC.

This clonotype has at least ten counts. This sequence joins TRBV20-1 and TRBJ2-5; D is unclear. CDR1 DFQATT and CDR2 SNEGSKA come from the germline V gene (reference sequence). V was cut by 0 bases and J by 5 bases, with 1 base left in between. The CDR3 spans 10 residues. The chain's CDR3 is CSAREETQYF. Written as DNA, the CDR3 is TGCAGTGCTAGAGAGGAGACCCAGTACTTC.

This clonotype was recorded at least ten times. This chain links TRBV5-1 with TRBJ2-1; D is possibly TRBD2 (5 bases). The CDR3 totals 14 residues. The germline CDR1 and CDR2 sequences are SGHRS and YFSETQ. V shed 7 bases and J shed 6 bases, with 17 bases lying between them. CDR3 DNA: TGCGCCAGCGGTGAGGGTGTTTTCCCCAATGAGCAGTTCTTC. It is translated as CASGEGVFPNEQFF.

This clonotype appeared many times. V and J are TRBV30 and TRBJ1-5; D ambiguous. The CDR3 contains 14 residues. The germline V gene has CDR1 GTSNPN and CDR2 SVGIG (reference sequence). Between the trimmed V and J ends, which lost 2 bases and 0 bases, there was a span of 8 bases. CDR3 protein: CAWSLAYSNQPQHF. CDR3 coding DNA: TGTGCCTGGAGTCTGGCGTATAGCAATCAGCCCCAGCATTTT.